A selection of T cell receptor beta chains follows, all from one sample in a study of PD-1 blockade in classical Hodgkin lymphoma. TCRdb's copy holds only in-frame clones and misses some; the assay was immunoSEQ multiplex PCR. The table includes roughly 9,100 clones, about 79% detected once. The sequencing used CD4+ T cells from blood, collected at baseline. Receptors were obtained from a human donor with classical Hodgkin lymphoma. The CDR3 runs from the conserved cysteine through the conserved F or W. The order of the fields is clone size, J gene, D gene, V gene, CDR3 length, CDR3 protein, CDR3 DNA. D genes are given only for firm matches. Not every row has a clone size; where given, it reads once, few, many or a size class.

- | TRBJ1-2 | - | TRBV19 | 13 | CASTPVEGVGYTF | TGTGCCAGTACCCCGGTGGAGGGGGTAGGCTACACCTTC
- | TRBJ1-6 | - | TRBV5-8 | 16 | CASMAKAGPYNSPLHF | TGTGCCAGCATGGCCAAGGCGGGACCCTATAATTCACCCCTCCACTTT
- | TRBJ1-2 | - | TRBV9 | 12 | CASNRGNYGYTF | TGTGCCAGCAATAGGGGTAACTATGGCTACACCTTC
- | TRBJ2-4 | - | TRBV28 | 16 | CASSLMGRAAKNIQYF | TGTGCCAGCAGTTTAATGGGCAGGGCGGCCAAAAACATTCAGTACTTC
- | TRBJ2-1 | TRBD1 | TRBV5-1 | 12 | CASSSPGQGDFF | TGCGCCAGCAGTTCCCCGGGACAGGGGGACTTCTTC
- | TRBJ2-7 | TRBD2 | TRBV6-4 | 14 | CASRTGTRGWEQYF | TGTGCCAGCAGAACCGGGACTAGGGGCTGGGAGCAGTACTTC
few | TRBJ1-1 | - | TRBV29-1 | 10 | CSVWTDEAFF | TGCAGCGTCTGGACGGACGAAGCTTTCTTT
few | TRBJ1-2 | TRBD1 | TRBV30 | 13 | CAWSRGQSYGYTF | TGTGCCTGGAGTAGGGGGCAGAGCTATGGCTACACCTTC
few | TRBJ2-1 | - | TRBV5-1 | 14 | CASSLAGERPEQFF | TGCGCCAGCAGCTTGGCCGGCGAGCGCCCTGAGCAGTTCTTC
few | TRBJ2-1 | TRBD1 | TRBV18 | 19 | CASSPPIYTGTGIDNEQFF | TGTGCCAGCTCACCACCGATATACACCGGGACAGGGATCGACAATGAGCAGTTCTTC
- | TRBJ2-3 | - | TRBV28 | 16 | CASSPSGWGRADTQYF | TGTGCCAGCAGCCCATCGGGATGGGGACGGGCAGATACGCAGTATTTT
few | TRBJ1-1 | - | TRBV6-6 | 14 | CASSYPREDTEAFF | TGTGCCAGCAGTTACCCCAGGGAGGACACTGAAGCTTTCTTT
- | TRBJ2-7 | TRBD2 | TRBV6-1 | 15 | CASSDFGTSLYEQYF | TGTGCCAGCAGTGATTTCGGGACTAGCCTGTACGAGCAGTACTTC
- | TRBJ2-3 | TRBD1 | TRBV6-4 | 15 | CASSDGTGNTDTQYF | TGTGCCAGCAGTGACGGGACAGGGAACACAGATACGCAGTATTTT
- | TRBJ1-4 | TRBD1 | TRBV28 | 15 | CASSLGQGANEKLFF | TGTGCCAGCAGTTTGGGACAGGGGGCAAATGAAAAACTGTTTTTT
- | TRBJ1-2 | TRBD1 | TRBV27 | 18 | CASRHSIPGGAGRYGYTF | TGTGCCAGCCGTCATTCTATTCCAGGGGGCGCGGGGCGATATGGCTACACCTTC
once | TRBJ2-6 | - | TRBV7-8 | 15 | CASSLKLSGANVLTF | TGTGCCAGCAGCTTAAAGCTATCTGGGGCCAACGTCCTGACTTTC
- | TRBJ1-1 | TRBD1 | TRBV7-3 | 13 | CASSPGQGAEAFF | TGTGCCAGCAGCCCGGGACAGGGGGCTGAAGCTTTCTTT
- | TRBJ1-1 | - | TRBV4-1 | 16 | CASSPTQGQKNTEAFF | TGCGCCAGCAGCCCAACCCAGGGGCAGAAAAACACTGAAGCTTTCTTT
once | TRBJ1-4 | TRBD1 | TRBV9 | 16 | CASSVGVQGGNEKLFF | TGTGCCAGCAGCGTAGGGGTACAGGGGGGAAATGAAAAACTGTTTTTT
once | TRBJ2-2 | - | TRBV13 | 13 | CASSDSWAGELFF | TGTGCCAGCAGTGACAGTTGGGCCGGGGAGCTGTTTTTT
- | TRBJ2-3 | - | TRBV18 | 13 | CASSPASTDTQYF | TGTGCCAGCTCACCAGCGAGCACAGATACGCAGTATTTT
once | TRBJ2-3 | - | TRBV18 | 13 | CASSYQDGNTQYF | TGTGCCAGCTCCTACCAAGACGGAAATACGCAGTATTTT
- | TRBJ2-7 | - | TRBV15 | 14 | CATSRGGVSYEQYF | TGTGCCACCAGCAGAGGGGGAGTCTCCTACGAGCAGTACTTC
- | TRBJ2-5 | TRBD2 | TRBV4-2 | 18 | CASSLRGGSSGNQETQYF | TGTGCCAGCAGCCTCCGAGGAGGATCTAGCGGGAACCAAGAGACCCAGTACTTC
- | TRBJ2-7 | TRBD2 | TRBV6-6 | 16 | CASSYSSPRESYEQYF | TGTGCCAGCAGTTACTCGAGTCCGCGGGAGTCCTACGAGCAGTACTTC
- | TRBJ1-2 | - | TRBV6-1 | 13 | CASSESGYYGYTF | TGTGCCAGCAGTGAAAGCGGCTACTATGGCTACACCTTC
- | TRBJ1-2 | - | TRBV11-3 | 20 | CASSHTYGRGYTSTNYGYTF | TGCGCCAGCAGCCACACCTACGGTCGGGGTTACACCTCCACTAACTATGGCTACACCTTC
- | TRBJ2-1 | TRBD2 | TRBV10-3 | 15 | CAISGGGGSYNEQFF | TGTGCCATCAGTGGAGGCGGGGGCTCCTACAATGAGCAGTTCTTC
once | TRBJ1-1 | - | TRBV27 | 13 | CASSLYRNTEAFF | TGTGCCAGCAGTTTATACCGGAACACTGAAGCTTTCTTT
few | TRBJ1-1 | TRBD1 | TRBV7-9 | 14 | CASSSSGGETEAFF | TGTGCCAGCAGCTCGTCAGGGGGCGAAACTGAAGCTTTCTTT
- | TRBJ2-5 | - | TRBV10-3 | 16 | CAISGRTGGERKTQYF | TGTGCCATCAGTGGCCGGACAGGAGGGGAAAGAAAGACCCAGTACTTC
once | TRBJ1-6 | - | TRBV7-9 | 15 | CASSFGSTYLSPLHF | TGTGCCAGCAGCTTCGGTTCTACATATCTTTCACCCCTCCACTTT
- | TRBJ2-3 | TRBD2 | TRBV4-1 | 15 | CASSQGGREGDTQYF | TGCGCCAGCAGCCAAGGGGGGCGGGAGGGAGATACGCAGTATTTT
- | TRBJ2-2 | - | TRBV10-3 | 14 | CAIKHSWATGELFF | TGTGCCATCAAGCACTCTTGGGCCACCGGGGAGCTGTTTTTT
- | TRBJ1-2 | TRBD1 | TRBV10-3 | 15 | CAISVGQGGNYGYTF | TGTGCCATCAGTGTCGGACAGGGCGGGAACTATGGCTACACCTTC